This T cell receptor (beta chain) was observed in a study of CD8 T cells in Susac syndrome. Reverse transcription of roughly 0.5 to 1 ug RNA was carried out with random hexamers. MiXCR was run by TCRdb on the immunoSEQ multiplex PCR reads, yielding one entry per CDR3 protein. The data show roughly 150,000 distinct CDR3 sequences, 92% seen once. Sequencing of TCR beta covered CD8+ and CD4+ T cells obtained from blood. Negative isolation was applied to CD8+ and CD4+ T cells, and FACS enrichment was applied to TEMRA cells. Trimming pared 0 bases from V and 4 bases from J, leaving 15 bases between. CDR1 is SEHNR and CDR2 is FQNEAQ in the germline V gene (reference sequence). This CDR3 contains 16 residues.

Sequenced input: CD4+ T cells from PBMCs. V gene TRBV7-9 combines with J gene TRBJ1-2; weak D call: TRBD1 (5 bases). This receptor was identified in a human donor in good health. Here the CDR3 DNA reads TGTGCCAGCAGCTTAGCGAAGCGGGACGGCTTCTATGGCTACACCTTC. Encoded protein: CASSLAKRDGFYGYTF.